This is a list of T cell receptor beta chains from one sample in a study of post-analysis software for immune sequencing data. TCRdb re-called the PCR reads with MiXCR, one entry per CDR3 protein. The table includes fewer than 700,000 distinct CDR3 sequences, about 40% detected once. Source material: blood. These receptors came from a girl under 18 with multiple sclerosis. Each CDR3 is given with its conserved first and last residue. D genes are given only for firm matches. A clone size is listed for some rows: how often the clone was seen (once, few, many), or a class if it is expanded.

cdr3_aa: CASSQGQGREQPQHF
cdr3_nt: TGTGCCAGCAGCCAGGGACAGGGGCGAGAACAGCCCCAGCATTTT
d_call: TRBD1
v_call: TRBV7-9
j_call: TRBJ1-5
clone_size: few

cdr3_aa: CASGGGLAGNDEQFF
cdr3_nt: TGTGCCAGCGGGGGGGGACTAGCGGGAAATGATGAGCAGTTCTTC
d_call: TRBD2
v_call: TRBV12-3/TRBV12-4
j_call: TRBJ2-1
clone_size: .

cdr3_aa: CASSGMGETQYF
cdr3_nt: TGTGCCAGCAGCGGGATGGGGGAGACCCAGTACTTC
d_call: .
v_call: TRBV6-1
j_call: TRBJ2-5
clone_size: once

cdr3_aa: CSVPTSGLYNEQFF
cdr3_nt: TGCAGCGTACCTACCTCAGGTTTGTACAATGAGCAGTTCTTC
d_call: .
v_call: TRBV29-1
j_call: TRBJ2-1
clone_size: .

cdr3_aa: CATRGDGYTF
cdr3_nt: TGTGCCACCAGGGGAGATGGCTACACCTTC
d_call: .
v_call: TRBV10-3
j_call: TRBJ1-2
clone_size: few

cdr3_aa: CASSPRGVRTDTQYF
cdr3_nt: TGTGCCAGCTCACCACGAGGGGTTCGTACAGATACGCAGTATTTT
d_call: .
v_call: TRBV18
j_call: TRBJ2-3
clone_size: .

cdr3_aa: CASSPTAYNSPLHF
cdr3_nt: TGTGCCAGCAGTCCGACAGCCTATAATTCACCCCTCCACTTT
d_call: .
v_call: TRBV12-3/TRBV12-4
j_call: TRBJ1-6
clone_size: few

cdr3_aa: CASSPSWGGVVSWETQYF
cdr3_nt: TGTGCCAGCAGCCCCTCATGGGGAGGGGTAGTTTCGTGGGAGACCCAGTACTTC
d_call: TRBD2
v_call: TRBV7-2
j_call: TRBJ2-5
clone_size: .

cdr3_aa: CASSLGLVNQPQHF
cdr3_nt: TGTGCCAGCAGTTTAGGATTAGTCAATCAGCCCCAGCATTTT
d_call: .
v_call: TRBV12-3/TRBV12-4
j_call: TRBJ1-5
clone_size: once

cdr3_aa: CASSQVGQVYGYTF
cdr3_nt: TGTGCCAGCAGCCAAGTGGGGCAGGTCTATGGCTACACCTTC
d_call: .
v_call: TRBV14
j_call: TRBJ1-2
clone_size: .

cdr3_aa: CASSGSRGNIQYF
cdr3_nt: TGCGCCAGCAGTGGGTCACGAGGAAACATTCAGTACTTC
d_call: .
v_call: TRBV10-1
j_call: TRBJ2-4
clone_size: .

cdr3_aa: CASSDRGQETQYF
cdr3_nt: TGTGCCAGCAGTGACAGGGGGCAAGAGACCCAGTACTTC
d_call: TRBD1
v_call: TRBV2
j_call: TRBJ2-5
clone_size: .

cdr3_aa: CASSPGTGLYGYTF
cdr3_nt: TGTGCCAGCAGCCCCGGGACAGGGCTCTATGGCTACACCTTC
d_call: TRBD1
v_call: TRBV9
j_call: TRBJ1-2
clone_size: few

cdr3_aa: CASSRTGIDYGYTF
cdr3_nt: TGTGCCAGCAGCCGGACAGGGATCGACTATGGCTACACCTTC
d_call: TRBD1
v_call: TRBV12-3/TRBV12-4
j_call: TRBJ1-2
clone_size: .

cdr3_aa: CASTLSRWYGYTF
cdr3_nt: TGTGCCAGCACCCTTTCACGGTGGTATGGCTACACCTTC
d_call: .
v_call: TRBV12-3/TRBV12-4
j_call: TRBJ1-2
clone_size: .

cdr3_aa: CSVERGQGAGEQYF
cdr3_nt: TGCAGCGTTGAACGGGGACAGGGGGCAGGAGAGCAGTACTTC
d_call: TRBD1
v_call: TRBV29-1
j_call: TRBJ2-7
clone_size: .

cdr3_aa: CASSKEERDEQYF
cdr3_nt: TGTGCCAGCAGCAAAGAAGAGAGGGACGAGCAGTACTTC
d_call: .
v_call: TRBV21-1
j_call: TRBJ2-7
clone_size: .

cdr3_aa: CAIRASDAEAFF
cdr3_nt: TGTGCCATCAGGGCCTCGGACGCTGAAGCTTTCTTT
d_call: .
v_call: TRBV10-3
j_call: TRBJ1-1
clone_size: .

cdr3_aa: CASSQDRTGYSNQPQHF
cdr3_nt: TGCGCCAGCAGCCAAGATCGGACAGGGTATAGCAATCAGCCCCAGCATTTT
d_call: TRBD1
v_call: TRBV4-1
j_call: TRBJ1-5
clone_size: few

cdr3_aa: CSVVDNTKGYEQYF
cdr3_nt: TGCAGCGTTGTGGACAACACGAAAGGATACGAGCAGTACTTC
d_call: .
v_call: TRBV29-1
j_call: TRBJ2-7
clone_size: .

cdr3_aa: CATHSLRGRGTDTQYF
cdr3_nt: TGTGCCACCCACTCCCTTCGTGGCAGAGGCACAGATACGCAGTATTTT
d_call: .
v_call: TRBV12-3/TRBV12-4
j_call: TRBJ2-3
clone_size: few

cdr3_aa: CASSLAGGRFYEQYF
cdr3_nt: TGCGCCAGCAGCTTAGCGGGAGGCCGTTTCTACGAGCAGTACTTC
d_call: TRBD2
v_call: TRBV5-1
j_call: TRBJ2-7
clone_size: .

cdr3_aa: CASRELGDTGELFF
cdr3_nt: TGTGCCAGCCGCGAGTTGGGTGACACCGGGGAGCTGTTTTTT
d_call: .
v_call: TRBV12-3/TRBV12-4
j_call: TRBJ2-2
clone_size: .

cdr3_aa: CASSLEFSTTDTQYF
cdr3_nt: TGTGCCAGCAGCTTAGAGTTTAGCACAACAGATACGCAGTATTTT
d_call: .
v_call: TRBV7-2
j_call: TRBJ2-3
clone_size: .

cdr3_aa: CASSLSGVSGYTF
cdr3_nt: TGTGCCAGCAGCTTATCAGGGGTCTCTGGCTACACCTTC
d_call: .
v_call: TRBV12-3/TRBV12-4
j_call: TRBJ1-2
clone_size: once

cdr3_aa: CASSPAGIPSGANVLTF
cdr3_nt: TGTGCCAGCAGCCCAGCGGGGATTCCTTCTGGGGCCAACGTCCTGACTTTC
d_call: TRBD2
v_call: TRBV11-2
j_call: TRBJ2-6
clone_size: few

cdr3_aa: CASSLEGRSSYEQYF
cdr3_nt: TGTGCCAGCAGTTTAGAGGGGCGCAGCTCCTACGAGCAGTACTTC
d_call: .
v_call: TRBV12-3/TRBV12-4
j_call: TRBJ2-7
clone_size: .

cdr3_aa: CSVEGGLEGYTF
cdr3_nt: TGCAGCGTTGAAGGGGGTTTGGAGGGCTACACCTTC
d_call: .
v_call: TRBV29-1
j_call: TRBJ1-2
clone_size: .

cdr3_aa: CATSDLYHEQYF
cdr3_nt: TGTGCCACCAGTGATTTGTACCACGAGCAGTACTTC
d_call: .
v_call: TRBV24-1
j_call: TRBJ2-7
clone_size: .

cdr3_aa: CSARATGEGPVGAFF
cdr3_nt: TGCAGTGCTAGAGCGACGGGGGAGGGCCCGGTCGGGGCTTTCTTT
d_call: .
v_call: TRBV20-1
j_call: TRBJ1-1
clone_size: .

cdr3_aa: CASSQDPGAGNEQFF
cdr3_nt: TGCGCCAGCAGCCAAGATCCAGGGGCAGGGAATGAGCAGTTCTTC
d_call: .
v_call: TRBV4-1
j_call: TRBJ2-1
clone_size: few

cdr3_aa: CASGTEGRSLYEQYF
cdr3_nt: TGTGCCAGCGGCACGGAGGGACGGTCCCTCTACGAGCAGTACTTC
d_call: .
v_call: TRBV7-9
j_call: TRBJ2-7
clone_size: few

cdr3_aa: CSGLALETGEQYF
cdr3_nt: TGCAGTGGCCTAGCCCTCGAGACGGGCGAGCAGTACTTC
d_call: .
v_call: TRBV20-1
j_call: TRBJ2-7
clone_size: few

cdr3_aa: CASSFFRGDSEQFF
cdr3_nt: TGTGCCAGCAGTTTTTTTCGGGGGGATTCAGAGCAGTTCTTC
d_call: TRBD2
v_call: TRBV12-3/TRBV12-4
j_call: TRBJ2-1
clone_size: few

cdr3_aa: CASSNGQGIGTQYF
cdr3_nt: TGCGCCAGCAGCAACGGACAGGGGATCGGTACGCAGTATTTT
d_call: TRBD1
v_call: TRBV5-1
j_call: TRBJ2-3
clone_size: .

cdr3_aa: CASRDLGSYNEQFF
cdr3_nt: TGTGCCAGCAGGGACCTTGGATCCTACAATGAGCAGTTCTTC
d_call: .
v_call: TRBV6-1
j_call: TRBJ2-1
clone_size: .

cdr3_aa: CASSERECSEQYF
cdr3_nt: TGTGCCAGCAGCGAAAGGGAATGCAGCGAGCAGTACTTC
d_call: .
v_call: TRBV3-1
j_call: TRBJ2-7
clone_size: .

cdr3_aa: CASGSDRKNIQYF
cdr3_nt: TGTGCCAGCGGCTCGGACAGAAAAAACATTCAGTACTTC
d_call: .
v_call: TRBV12-3/TRBV12-4
j_call: TRBJ2-4
clone_size: few

cdr3_aa: CASSSPGMNEQYF
cdr3_nt: TGTGCCAGCAGTTCGCCGGGAATGAACGAGCAGTACTTC
d_call: .
v_call: TRBV27
j_call: TRBJ2-7
clone_size: .

cdr3_aa: CASSQKGGAGEQFF
cdr3_nt: TGTGCCAGCAGCCAGAAGGGGGGGGCGGGTGAGCAGTTCTTC
d_call: .
v_call: TRBV7-2
j_call: TRBJ2-1
clone_size: .

cdr3_aa: CASSPGGEATNEKLFF
cdr3_nt: TGCGCCAGCAGCCCTGGAGGGGAAGCAACTAATGAAAAACTGTTTTTT
d_call: .
v_call: TRBV5-1
j_call: TRBJ1-4
clone_size: .

cdr3_aa: CASSYLADYGYTF
cdr3_nt: TGTGCCAGCAGTTACCTGGCAGACTATGGCTACACCTTC
d_call: .
v_call: TRBV6-6
j_call: TRBJ1-2
clone_size: .

cdr3_aa: CSARYPQGDGYTF
cdr3_nt: TGCAGTGCTAGGTACCCACAGGGAGATGGCTACACCTTC
d_call: .
v_call: TRBV20-1
j_call: TRBJ1-2
clone_size: few

cdr3_aa: CASSYSWDIQETQYF
cdr3_nt: TGTGCCAGCAGTTACTCGTGGGACATACAAGAGACTCAGTACTTC
d_call: .
v_call: TRBV6-5
j_call: TRBJ2-5
clone_size: .

cdr3_aa: CAISESITRGPQETQYF
cdr3_nt: TGTGCCATCAGTGAGTCGATTACGCGGGGCCCACAAGAGACCCAGTACTTC
d_call: .
v_call: TRBV10-3
j_call: TRBJ2-5
clone_size: .

cdr3_aa: CSVPGPARDTQYF
cdr3_nt: TGCAGCGTCCCGGGACCAGCAAGAGATACGCAGTATTTT
d_call: .
v_call: TRBV29-1
j_call: TRBJ2-3
clone_size: few

cdr3_aa: CAISESDFRSYEQYF
cdr3_nt: TGTGCCATCAGTGAGTCGGACTTCAGATCCTACGAGCAGTACTTC
d_call: .
v_call: TRBV10-3
j_call: TRBJ2-7
clone_size: few

cdr3_aa: CSASGTSDSYEQYF
cdr3_nt: TGCAGTGCTAGCGGGACTAGCGATTCCTACGAGCAGTACTTC
d_call: TRBD2
v_call: TRBV20-1
j_call: TRBJ2-7
clone_size: .

cdr3_aa: CASSPLGAGVKVNYGYTF
cdr3_nt: TGTGCCAGCAGCCCCCTGGGAGCGGGGGTAAAGGTTAACTATGGCTACACCTTC
d_call: .
v_call: TRBV4-2
j_call: TRBJ1-2
clone_size: .

cdr3_aa: CASSQNQGWSYEQYF
cdr3_nt: TGCGCCAGCAGTCAGAACCAGGGTTGGTCCTACGAGCAGTACTTC
d_call: .
v_call: TRBV4-1
j_call: TRBJ2-7
clone_size: .

cdr3_aa: CSARDEGDHEQFF
cdr3_nt: TGCAGTGCTAGAGATGAAGGGGATCATGAGCAGTTCTTC
d_call: .
v_call: TRBV20-1
j_call: TRBJ2-1
clone_size: few

cdr3_aa: CASSLMGQGGSEQYF
cdr3_nt: TGCGCCAGCAGCTTGATGGGACAGGGAGGGTCCGAGCAGTACTTC
d_call: TRBD1
v_call: TRBV5-1
j_call: TRBJ2-7
clone_size: .

cdr3_aa: CASSPQVAGGGSETQYF
cdr3_nt: TGTGCCAGCAGCCCACAAGTCGCGGGCGGGGGATCGGAGACCCAGTACTTC
d_call: TRBD2
v_call: TRBV3-1
j_call: TRBJ2-5
clone_size: few